This T cell receptor (beta chain) was recorded in a study of spatial heterogeneity in lung cancer. Across the whole study: As counted in raw reads, each unique TCR and UMI combination appeared more than ten times on average.

This clonotype was seen at least ten times. Its matching antigen is unknown. Specified time point: sample taken at primary tumor resection. No cell sorting; template was whole RNA from tumor, lung tissue or PBMC. Study-level points and caveats: Among blood samples, ubiquitous expanded tumor TCRs appeared more at resection than at follow-up.

TCRdb fed the 5' RACE reads into MiXCR, producing one record per CDR3 protein. Altogether approximately 40,000 distinct CDR3 sequences are present, 12% to 15% being singletons, with the ten largest covering 50% to 65%. CDR1 is LGHNA and CDR2 is YNFKEQ in the germline V gene. This CDR3 is 14 amino acids long. V was clipped by 5 bases and J by 3 bases, with 14 bases between them. The gene calls are TRBV4-2 and TRBJ2-7; D is possibly TRBD1 (6 bases). The source material was PBMCs, sampled at surgery. The sequence came from a male donor with early-stage non-small cell lung cancer. CDR3 coding DNA: TGTGCCAGCAGCTCGTACCGGGACAACTACGAGCAGTACTTC. It encodes CASSSYRDNYEQYF.